The 8 T cell receptor beta chains in this list originate from one sample, sequenced in a study of cytomegalovirus exposure and HLA in healthy donors. A multiplex PCR was run with 60 Vbeta primers and 13 Jbeta primers. The protocol was immunoSEQ multiplex PCR, while the TCRdb copy is restricted to in-frame clones and leaves out a portion. The sample lists about 240,000 clones; over 70% were seen once. The sequencing input was PBMCs. The receptors here all came from a woman aged 60 to 75 in good health and CMV-seropositive.

J is TRBJ2-3 and V is TRBV2; TRBD2 matches 11 bases. The CDR3 is 14 amino acids. The V gene end was trimmed by 6 bases and the J gene end by 10 bases; junction bases not matched to a gene: 9. CDR1 is SNHLY and CDR2 is FYNNEI in the germline V gene. Here the CDR3 DNA reads TGTGCCAGCAGACATAGCGGGAGGGCCGGGGCGCAGTATTTT. Amino acids: CASRHSGRAGAQYF. The whole variable domain, filled in from reference TRBV2 and TRBJ2-3, reads EPEVTQTPSHQVTQMGQEVILRCVPISNHLYFYWYRQILGQKVEFLVSFYNNEISEKSEIFDDQFSVERPDGSNFTLKIRSTKLEDSAMYFCASRHSGRAGAQYFGPGTRLTVL.

The chain employs TRBV27 and TRBJ1-4; D might be TRBD1 (5 bases). CDR1 and CDR2 from the germline V gene are MNHEY and SMNVEV (reference sequence). This CDR3 region has 14 residues. The V end was cut by 1 base, the J end by 7 bases, with 10 bases between. The CDR3 region has the DNA TGTGCCAGCAGTTTATTGGGAGGGACTGAAAAACTGTTTTTT. This sequence encodes CASSLLGGTEKLFF.

In DNA form, the CDR3 reads TGTGCCAGCAGGACAGATGGCTACGAGCAGTACTTC. It yields the protein CASRTDGYEQYF. The rearrangement uses TRBV2 and TRBJ2-7, with D possibly TRBD1 on 5 matching bases. CDR3 size: 12 residues. CDR1 and CDR2 from the germline V gene are SNHLY and FYNNEI. Trimming cost V 6 bases and J 3 bases, with 9 bases left between them.

This clone was counted between two and nine times. The rearrangement links TRBV15 to TRBJ2-1; D may be TRBD2 (7 bases). Trimming removed 8 bases from V and 5 bases from J, with 19 bases in between. This CDR3 is built from 15 residues. CDR1 LNHNV and CDR2 YYDKDF come from the germline V gene (reference sequence). Written as DNA, the CDR3 is TGTGCCACCGAACCGTGGGGGGGCGCGAACAATGAGCAGTTCTTC. The encoded protein is CATEPWGGANNEQFF.

The chain recombines TRBV7-2 with TRBJ1-1; TRBD1 might be the D (5 bases). Per the germline V gene, CDR1 is SGHTA and CDR2 is FQGNSA. The CDR3 is made up of 12 amino acids. Trimming pared 6 bases from V and 8 bases from J, leaving 13 bases between. The CDR3 DNA follows: TGTGCCAGCAGATGGTCGGCAGGGGAAGCTTTCTTT. Its translation is CASRWSAGEAFF. The variable domain in full, with the rest retrieved from reference TRBV7-2 and TRBJ1-1, is GAGVSQSPSNKVTEKGKDVELRCDPISGHTALYWYRQSLGQGLEFLIYFQGNSAPDKSGLPSDRFSAERTGGSVSTLTIQRTQQEDSAVYLCASRWSAGEAFFGQGTRLTVV.

The V call is TRBV6-6, the J call TRBJ1-3; 7 bases map to TRBD1. The length of the CDR3 is 14 residues. Germline V CDR1 and CDR2: MNHNY, SVGAGI (reference sequence). Germline trimming cut 6 bases from V and 4 bases from J; bases unmatched to any gene: 6. For the CDR3, the DNA is TGTGCCAGCAGCAGAACAGGGGAAGGAAACACCATATATTTT. It is translated as CASSRTGEGNTIYF.

The rearrangement joins TRBV19 to TRBJ2-1; 10 bases align to TRBD1. Germline V gene sequence: CDR1 LNHDA, CDR2 SQIVND (reference sequence). The CDR3 is 14 residues long. The J segment lost 3 bases and the V segment lost 4 bases, leaving 0 bases of the junction unmatched. The chain's CDR3 is CASSRDRGYNEQFF. Written as DNA, the CDR3 is TGTGCCAGTAGTAGGGACAGGGGCTACAATGAGCAGTTCTTC.

The chain has TRBV19 and TRBJ2-2, with 11 bases matching TRBD2. The CDR3 consists of 16 residues. The ends lost 5 bases at V and 7 bases at J; junction bases unmatched: 9. The germline CDR1 and CDR2 sequences are LNHDA and SQIVND (reference sequence). In nucleotides, the CDR3 is TGTGCCAGTAGTTGGACTAGCGGGTTTGGGGACGGGGAGCTGTTTTTT. Translating it yields CASSWTSGFGDGELFF.